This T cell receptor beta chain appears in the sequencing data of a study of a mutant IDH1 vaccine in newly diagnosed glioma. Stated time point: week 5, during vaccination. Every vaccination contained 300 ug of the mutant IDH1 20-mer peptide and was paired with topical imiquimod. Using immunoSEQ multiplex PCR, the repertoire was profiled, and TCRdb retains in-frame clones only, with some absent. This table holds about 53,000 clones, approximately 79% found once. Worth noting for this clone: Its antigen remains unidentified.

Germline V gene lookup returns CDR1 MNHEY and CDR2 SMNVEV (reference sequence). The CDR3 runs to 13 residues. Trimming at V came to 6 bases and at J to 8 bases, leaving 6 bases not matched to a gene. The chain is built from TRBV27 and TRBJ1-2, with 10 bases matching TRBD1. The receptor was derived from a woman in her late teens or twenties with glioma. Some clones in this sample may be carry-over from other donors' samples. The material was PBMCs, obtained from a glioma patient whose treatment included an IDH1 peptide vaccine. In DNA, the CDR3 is TGTGCCAGCAGGACAGGGGGCAGAGAAGGCTACACCTTC. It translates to CASRTGGREGYTF.